This T cell receptor beta chain was recorded in a study of lymphopenia after photon versus proton radiotherapy. On this clone: The target antigen is unknown.

Libraries were prepared by immunoSEQ multiplex PCR; TCRdb keeps only in-frame clonotypes and omits some of them. The sample includes approximately 30,000 clones, around 85% of them seen just once. Germline V gene data show CDR1 as MNHNS and CDR2 as SASEGT. V was clipped by 1 base and J by 3 bases, with 12 bases between them. This CDR3 comprises 15 residues. Findings and caveats of the study: In patients who died, overall survival fell as post-nadir TCR diversity dropped more. Better survival with proton therapy was suggested as possible, not demonstrated. Post-nadir diversity loss with photons came from oligoclonal expansion, particularly CD8+ Temra cells. Relative stability marked proton patients; photon patients lost diversity and naive cells.

The sequences come from peripheral blood, collected from a patient treated with photon-based radiotherapy. The source of this sequence is a man aged 50-59 years with gastric cancer. The chain employs TRBV6-1 and TRBJ1-1, with D maybe TRBD1 (5 bases). The DNA for the CDR3 is TGTGCCAGCAGTGAAGGGCAGGGTCGTGACACTGAAGCTTTCTTT. Amino acids: CASSEGQGRDTEAFF.